These 2 T cell receptor beta chains originate from one sample sequenced in a study of T cells in Graves' hyperthyroidism and ophthalmopathy. Amplification targeted TCR beta CDR3 regions from RNA transcripts. TCR CDR3 underwent first-round RT-PCR with the HTBI primer set. TCRdb re-derived calls from the multiplex PCR reads in MiXCR, one entry per CDR3 protein. Among around 370,000 distinct CDR3 sequences, about a fifth were seen once, and the ten largest hold about 38%. Sequenced material: blood. These receptors were obtained from a man younger than 35 with Graves' ophthalmopathy.

The genes are TRBV11-2 and TRBJ1-1, with no clear D. The CDR3 runs 15 residues. Trimming removed 8 bases at V and 1 base at J, with 17 bases between. Germline V lookup: CDR1 SGHAT, CDR2 FQNNGV. The CDR3 is CASLLGGSSNTEAFF. The CDR3 DNA reads as TGTGCCAGCCTCCTGGGAGGGTCTTCGAACACTGAAGCTTTCTTT. Variable domain in full (rest from reference TRBV11-2 and TRBJ1-1): EAGVAQSPRYKIIEKRQSVAFWCNPISGHATLYWYQQILGQGPKLLIQFQNNGVVDDSQLPKDRFSAERLKGVDSTLKIQPAKLEDSAVYLCASLLGGSSNTEAFFGQGTRLTVV.

The chain links TRBV20-1 to TRBJ2-2, with 14 bases that match TRBD2. The CDR3 consists of 22 residues. The ends lost 0 bases at V and 0 bases at J; junction bases unmatched: 15. Germline V gene lookup returns CDR1 DFQATT and CDR2 SNEGSKA (reference sequence). Here the CDR3 reads CSARDPPWRGLAGGSNTGELFF. In DNA form, the CDR3 reads TGCAGTGCTAGAGATCCGCCGTGGAGAGGACTAGCGGGGGGCTCGAACACCGGGGAGCTGTTTTTT.